Given below is one T cell receptor (beta chain) in context. Its target is unknown. Germline V gives CDR1 SQVTM, CDR2 ANQGSEA. V shed 5 bases and J shed 4 bases, with 8 bases lying between them. The CDR3 consists of 11 residues. This sample was taken from a study of T-cell memory formation after mild COVID-19. The wider study: Clusters were largely donor specific. The study's findings and limits: CD4+ contracting clones lay mainly in CM and EM, CD8+ ones in EMRA. CD4+ bias marked clones expanding day 15 to 37, unlike balanced contracting clones.

5'RACE primed at constant segments yielded TCR alpha and TCR beta cDNA libraries bearing sample barcodes and UMIs. Each CDR3 protein gets one entry after TCRdb re-called the 5' RACE reads with MiXCR. The sample lists about 560,000 distinct CDR3 sequences; roughly 17% were seen once. The sequence was obtained from an adult woman who had mild COVID-19 (a few samples of this study predate the infection). Cell type and time point are not known. The chain recombines TRBV29-1 with TRBJ1-1; no definite D call. The specimen was PBMCs or a T cell subset sorted from them (not recorded which). CDR3 protein: CSVFSATEAFF. In DNA form, the CDR3 reads TGCAGCGTTTTTTCGGCCACTGAAGCTTTCTTT. Complete variable domain (other parts from reference TRBV29-1 and TRBJ1-1): SAVISQKPSRDICQRGTSLTIQCQVDSQVTMMFWYRQQPGQSLTLIATANQGSEATYESGFVIDKFPISRPNLTFSTLTVSNMSPEDSSIYLCSVFSATEAFFGQGTRLTVV.